Shown below are 15 T cell receptor beta chains from a single sample sequenced in a study of blood T cell repertoires in COVID-19. The method was immunoSEQ multiplex PCR; TCRdb's version includes in-frame clones alone and lacks a portion of them. This sample has over 200,000 clones, with 83% found just once. What was sequenced was peripheral blood. Source of these receptors: a middle-aged woman with active or convalescent COVID-19.

The rearrangement uses TRBV5-1 and TRBJ2-2, with TRBD1 matching over 10 bases. Germline CDR1 SGHRS, CDR2 YFSETQ. This CDR3 contains 15 residues. The V gene end was trimmed by 4 bases and the J gene end by 6 bases; junction bases not matched to a gene: 6. The CDR3 region has the DNA TGCGCCAGCAGCCTAGGACAGGGGGGCCCCGGGGAGCTGTTTTTT. Its protein product is CASSLGQGGPGELFF. Complete variable domain (other parts from reference TRBV5-1 and TRBJ2-2): KAGVTQTPRYLIKTRGQQVTLSCSPISGHRSVSWYQQTPGQGLQFLFEYFSETQRNKGNFPGRFSGRQFSNSRSEMNVSTLELGDSALYLCASSLGQGGPGELFFGEGSRLTVL.

The genes are TRBV9 and TRBJ2-3; 14 nucleotides match TRBD2. This CDR3 is 18 amino acids long. Germline assignment: CDR1 SGDLS and CDR2 YYNGEE. V lost 4 bases, J lost 1 base, and 8 bases stayed unmatched. The CDR3 nucleotides read TGTGCCAGCAGCTCCGGGACTAGCGGGAGACGCGGCACAGATACGCAGTATTTT. It encodes CASSSGTSGRRGTDTQYF.

The CDR3 DNA follows: TGCGCCAGCTGTGCAGGGATCGCGTACACCGGGGAGCTGTTTTTT. Translating it yields CASCAGIAYTGELFF. This chain connects TRBV5-1 to TRBJ2-2; D possibly corresponds to TRBD1 (5 bases). In germline, CDR1 is SGHRS, CDR2 YFSETQ. This CDR3 has 15 amino acids. With 7 bases removed from V and 3 bases from J, the gap between germline ends came to 16 bases.

This chain connects TRBV2 to TRBJ1-1; 9 bases agree with TRBD1. The germline CDR1 and CDR2 sequences are SNHLY and FYNNEI. After removal of 6 bases from V and 1 base from J, the junction contained 3 bases not matched to a gene. This CDR3 comprises 14 residues. Written as DNA, the CDR3 is TGTGCCAGCAGCCGACAGGGGGGGAACACTGAAGCTTTCTTT. It is translated as CASSRQGGNTEAFF. The full variable domain, completed using reference TRBV2 and TRBJ1-1, is EPEVTQTPSHQVTQMGQEVILRCVPISNHLYFYWYRQILGQKVEFLVSFYNNEISEKSEIFDDQFSVERPDGSNFTLKIRSTKLEDSAMYFCASSRQGGNTEAFFGQGTRLTVV.

This clone has a single count. The CDR3, as DNA: TGTGCCAGCAGCCCGAGGGGGCCCTTTGAAGGGCAGTTCTTC. It codes for CASSPRGPFEGQFF. V is TRBV9 and J is TRBJ2-1, with 7 positions matching TRBD1. There are 14 residues in the CDR3. The V and J ends lost 4 bases and 12 bases, in that order; junction bases with no gene match: 13. Germline CDR1 is SGDLS and CDR2 is YYNGEE.

A few counts support this clone. The J gene is TRBJ1-3, the V gene TRBV28; D not certain. The CDR3 contains 12 residues. Trimming removed 10 bases at V and 3 bases at J, with 10 bases between. Per the germline V gene, CDR1 is MDHEN and CDR2 is SYDVKM. CDR3 in amino acids: CAIYLNGNTIYF. CDR3 coding DNA: TGTGCCATCTACCTCAATGGAAACACCATATATTTT.

The V gene is TRBV5-1, the J gene TRBJ1-6; a possible D gene is TRBD1 (5 bases). Trimming removed 0 bases at V and 9 bases at J, with 16 bases between. CDR1 and CDR2 (germline): SGHRS, YFSETQ. This CDR3 region has 16 residues. The CDR3 reads CASSLGGTPASSPLHF. DNA of the CDR3: TGCGCCAGCAGCTTGGGCGGGACCCCAGCGAGTTCACCCCTCCACTTT.

The count of this clone is one. The chain carries TRBV6-5 and TRBJ2-7, with 7 bases that match TRBD1. The germline gives CDR1 MNHEY, CDR2 SVGAGI. With 6 bases clipped from V and 5 bases from J, the junction kept 10 bases outside the gene matches. The CDR3 contains 14 residues. CDR3 protein: CASSHPTGTDEQYF. The CDR3 nucleotides read TGTGCCAGCAGCCACCCGACAGGGACGGACGAGCAGTACTTC.

The chain uses TRBV4-1 and TRBJ1-6, with D perhaps TRBD1 (6 bases). This CDR3 is built from 14 residues. CDR1 MGHRA and CDR2 YSYEKL come from the germline V gene. V lost 0 bases to trimming and J lost 13 bases, with 13 bases between them. CDR3 sequence: CASSQDGRGSPLHF. In nucleotides, the CDR3 is TGCGCCAGCAGCCAAGATGGTAGGGGGTCTCCCCTCCACTTT.

The chain combines TRBV10-2 with TRBJ2-7, with 12 bases fitting TRBD1. The germline V gene encodes CDR1 WSHSY and CDR2 SAAADI. The CDR3 contains 14 residues. The J segment lost 5 bases and the V segment lost 5 bases, leaving 4 bases of the junction unmatched. CDR3 sequence (DNA): TGCGCCAGCAGTCCGGGACAGGGGGCCAACGAGCAGTACTTC. It specifies CASSPGQGANEQYF.

This chain joins TRBV4-1 and TRBJ2-7; D perhaps matches TRBD1 (5 bases). Germline loops: CDR1 MGHRA, CDR2 YSYEKL. The CDR3 has 14 residues. V shed 0 bases and J shed 2 bases, with 8 bases lying between them. The CDR3: CASSQESTAYEQYF. CDR3 nucleotides: TGCGCCAGCAGCCAAGAATCGACAGCCTACGAGCAGTACTTC.

The chain has TRBV6-1 and TRBJ1-5; a weak D match, TRBD1 (5 bases). CDR1 and CDR2 from the germline V gene are MNHNS and SASEGT. Trimming stripped 3 bases from V and 3 bases from J, with 12 bases between. The CDR3 sequence is 15 residues long. This CDR3 reads CASSELGANNQPQHF. The CDR3 nucleotides read TGTGCCAGCAGTGAGTTAGGGGCCAACAATCAGCCCCAGCATTTT.

The chain combines TRBV2 with TRBJ2-2; no definite D call. The V gene lost 8 bases and the J gene lost 4 bases, with 5 bases spanning the gap. This CDR3 contains 11 residues. Germline V lookup: CDR1 SNHLY, CDR2 FYNNEI. CDR3 coding DNA: TGTGCCAGCCTTTCCACCGGGGAGCTGTTTTTT. It translates to CASLSTGELFF. Looking up the rest from reference TRBV2 and TRBJ2-2 gives the full variable domain: EPEVTQTPSHQVTQMGQEVILRCVPISNHLYFYWYRQILGQKVEFLVSFYNNEISEKSEIFDDQFSVERPDGSNFTLKIRSTKLEDSAMYFCASLSTGELFFGEGSRLTVL.

The sample holds a few counts of this clone. CDR3 sequence reads: CASSVSGGRVYEQYF. The CDR3 DNA follows: TGTGCCAGCAGTGTCTCAGGGGGTAGGGTCTACGAGCAGTACTTC. This chain joins TRBV2 and TRBJ2-7; 7 nucleotides match TRBD1. The J segment lost 3 bases and the V segment lost 4 bases, leaving 9 bases of the junction unmatched. The germline CDR1 and CDR2 sequences are SNHLY and FYNNEI. There are 15 residues in the CDR3.

V and J are TRBV11-3 and TRBJ1-2; D is ambiguous. The CDR3 runs to 14 residues. The V gene lost 2 bases and the J gene lost 5 bases, with 12 bases spanning the gap. Per the germline V gene, CDR1 is SGHNT and CDR2 is YENEEA. CDR3: CASSLRYQDYGYTF. For the CDR3, the DNA is TGTGCCAGCAGCTTAAGGTACCAGGATTATGGCTACACCTTC.